The rows below give T cell receptor beta chains drawn from one sample of a study of circulating and synovial CD4+ cells in juvenile arthritis. Generated by immunoSEQ multiplex PCR, the TCRdb table keeps only in-frame clones and is missing some. The table has about 33,000 clones, 90% to 95% seen once. Sequencing was carried out using CD4+ T cells from blood. The receptors were sampled from a human donor with juvenile idiopathic arthritis. Each CDR3 is given with its conserved first and last residue. D genes are given only for firm matches. Clone size appears in some rows only: once, few, many, or a class for an expanded clone.

V	J	D	size	CDR3	DNA
TRBV28	TRBJ1-5	NA	NA	CASSLGGGNQPQHF	TGTGCCAGCAGTTTAGGCGGGGGCAATCAGCCCCAGCATTTT
TRBV21-1	TRBJ2-7	NA	NA	CASSQPLSSYEQYF	TGTGCCAGCAGCCAACCACTGAGCTCCTACGAGCAGTACTTC
TRBV11-2	TRBJ1-2	NA	NA	CASSLDLGFYGYTF	TGTGCCAGCAGCTTAGATCTAGGCTTCTATGGCTACACCTTC
TRBV7-6	TRBJ1-6	NA	NA	CASSLNTGSRAPLHF	TGTGCCAGCAGCCTCAATACAGGGAGTAGGGCACCCCTCCACTTT
TRBV9	TRBJ2-3	NA	once	CASSAGIGGGPPTDTQYF	TGTGCCAGCAGCGCAGGGATAGGGGGGGGCCCCCCCACAGATACGCAGTATTTT
TRBV21-1	TRBJ1-1	NA	NA	CASSKVGAMNTEAFF	TGTGCCAGCAGCAAAGTTGGGGCCATGAACACTGAAGCTTTCTTT
TRBV19	TRBJ1-5	TRBD1	NA	CASTPRGRTGAPNQPQHF	TGTGCCAGTACCCCCAGGGGGAGAACAGGGGCTCCAAATCAGCCCCAGCATTTT
TRBV5-5	TRBJ1-1	NA	NA	CASSLGQVPEAFF	TGTGCCAGCAGCTTGGGTCAGGTCCCTGAAGCTTTCTTT
TRBV9	TRBJ1-3	NA	NA	CASNPTGGNTIYF	TGTGCCAGCAACCCGACAGGAGGAAACACCATATATTTT
TRBV19	TRBJ2-1	TRBD2	NA	CASSSQGLANEQFF	TGTGCCAGTAGTTCTCAGGGACTAGCGAATGAGCAGTTCTTC
TRBV5-1	TRBJ1-1	TRBD1	NA	CASSPGTGMNTEAFF	TGCGCCAGCAGCCCCGGGACAGGGATGAACACTGAAGCTTTCTTT
TRBV5-5	TRBJ1-5	NA	NA	CASSLDGVRNQPQHF	TGTGCCAGCAGCTTGGACGGGGTCCGCAATCAGCCCCAGCATTTT
TRBV5-1	TRBJ2-1	NA	NA	CASSSRAGNEQFF	TGCGCCAGCAGCTCCAGGGCCGGAAATGAGCAGTTCTTC
TRBV4-1	TRBJ2-7	NA	NA	CASSQESVRRYEQYF	TGCGCCAGCAGCCAAGAGTCGGTGAGGAGGTACGAGCAGTACTTC
TRBV6-6	TRBJ1-2	TRBD1	NA	CASSSEQGFYGYTF	TGTGCCAGCAGTTCGGAACAGGGGTTCTATGGCTACACCTTC
TRBV30	TRBJ2-3	NA	NA	CAWMTGVGTDTQYF	TGTGCCTGGATGACGGGGGTAGGTACAGATACGCAGTATTTT
TRBV19	TRBJ1-5	NA	NA	CASSIETGGQPQHF	TGTGCCAGTAGTATAGAAACCGGAGGTCAGCCCCAGCATTTT
TRBV6-6	TRBJ1-2	TRBD1	NA	CASSSTSTGEGLVYTF	TGTGCCAGCAGTTCCACCTCGACAGGGGAGGGTTTGGTCTACACCTTC
TRBV4-2	TRBJ2-6	NA	NA	CASSRDTGDSGANVLTF	TGTGCCAGCAGCCGGGACACTGGAGACTCTGGGGCCAACGTCCTGACTTTC
TRBV19	TRBJ1-2	TRBD1	NA	CASSVCAGQGGNGYTF	TGTGCCAGTAGTGTCTGTGCGGGACAGGGCGGCAACGGCTACACCTTC
TRBV4-1	TRBJ2-1	TRBD2	NA	CASSQALSGAWNEQFF	TGCGCCAGCAGCCAAGCCCTTAGCGGGGCCTGGAATGAGCAGTTCTTC
TRBV28	TRBJ1-6	NA	NA	CASSRPRSNSPLHF	TGTGCCAGCAGCCGCCCGAGATCCAATTCACCCCTCCACTTT
TRBV2	TRBJ1-2	NA	NA	CASGSTGGYTF	TGTGCCAGCGGCAGCACCGGGGGCTACACCTTC
TRBV7-2	TRBJ2-6	NA	NA	CASSLGSIPTGTGANVLTF	TGTGCCAGCAGCTTAGGGAGTATTCCCACAGGCACCGGGGCCAACGTCCTGACTTTC
TRBV7-2	TRBJ2-3	TRBD2	NA	CASSLELSGGVSTDTQYF	TGTGCCAGCAGCTTAGAGTTGAGCGGGGGGGTCAGCACAGATACGCAGTATTTT
TRBV13	TRBJ2-4	TRBD2	NA	CASSYIAGESKNIQYF	TGTGCCAGCAGCTACATAGCGGGAGAGTCAAAAAACATTCAGTACTTC
TRBV10-3	TRBJ2-4	NA	NA	CAISDPGTKNIQYF	TGTGCCATCAGTGACCCGGGGACCAAAAACATTCAGTACTTC
TRBV9	TRBJ2-2	NA	few	CASSVGRSGGRDTGELFF	TGTGCCAGCAGCGTAGGTCGATCGGGGGGCAGGGACACCGGGGAGCTGTTTTTT
TRBV7-2	TRBJ1-2	NA	NA	CASSFSGPSYGYTF	TGTGCCAGCAGCTTTTCAGGGCCGAGCTATGGCTACACCTTC
TRBV27	TRBJ2-7	NA	once	CASKPGHRYEQYF	TGTGCCAGCAAACCTGGACATCGCTACGAGCAGTACTTC
TRBV9	TRBJ2-3	TRBD2	NA	CASSPSRLAGSTDTQYF	TGTGCCAGCAGCCCGAGCCGACTAGCGGGGTCCACAGATACGCAGTATTTT
TRBV4-3	TRBJ2-1	TRBD2	NA	CASSQDMGLAGENEQFF	TGCGCCAGCAGCCAAGATATGGGGCTAGCGGGAGAAAATGAGCAGTTCTTC
TRBV25-1	TRBJ2-6	NA	NA	CASSTGSGANVLTF	TGTGCCAGCAGTACAGGGTCTGGGGCCAACGTCCTGACTTTC
TRBV19	TRBJ1-1	NA	once	CATTRLPMNTEAFF	TGTGCCACCACCAGGCTTCCCATGAACACTGAAGCTTTCTTT
TRBV7-2	TRBJ2-2	TRBD2	NA	CASSPSFGLAGVHTGELFF	TGTGCCAGCAGTCCCAGTTTCGGACTAGCGGGAGTGCACACCGGGGAGCTGTTTTTT
TRBV13	TRBJ1-6	NA	NA	CASSRQANSYNSPLHF	TGTGCCAGCAGCCGACAGGCGAACTCCTATAATTCACCCCTCCACTTT
TRBV7-9	TRBJ2-3	TRBD1	NA	CASSLSPGGNTDTQYF	TGTGCCAGCAGCTTATCTCCAGGGGGCAACACAGATACGCAGTATTTT
TRBV7-9	TRBJ1-2	NA	once	CASSFDNPDYGYTF	TGTGCCAGCAGCTTTGACAATCCCGACTATGGCTACACCTTC
TRBV6-5	TRBJ2-1	NA	NA	CASSYSTGSYEQFF	TGTGCCAGCAGTTACTCGACCGGGAGCTATGAGCAGTTCTTC
TRBV9	TRBJ2-3	TRBD2	NA	CASSVEAGGTRDTQYF	TGTGCCAGCAGCGTAGAGGCGGGGGGCACCAGGGATACGCAGTATTTT
TRBV5-1	TRBJ2-7	NA	NA	CASSPIEKGEQYF	TGCGCCAGCAGCCCCATCGAAAAGGGGGAGCAGTACTTC
TRBV6-1	TRBJ1-2	NA	NA	CASSEISRGYYGYTF	TGTGCCAGCAGTGAAATATCCAGGGGTTACTATGGCTACACCTTC
TRBV25-1	TRBJ1-3	NA	NA	CASSEPVTAGNTIYF	TGTGCCAGCAGTGAACCCGTGACAGCTGGAAACACCATATATTTT
TRBV30	TRBJ1-2	NA	NA	CAWSITGTGGYTF	TGTGCCTGGAGTATTACAGGAACTGGTGGCTACACCTTC
TRBV28	TRBJ2-1	TRBD1	NA	CASIPGTGGGEQFF	TGTGCCAGCATTCCCGGGACAGGGGGCGGGGAGCAGTTCTTC
TRBV27	TRBJ2-1	TRBD2	NA	CASSDISGRAGNEQFF	TGTGCCAGCAGCGACATCAGCGGGAGGGCGGGCAATGAGCAGTTCTTC
TRBV6-5	TRBJ1-2	TRBD1	NA	CASSGQGGGYTF	TGTGCCAGCAGTGGACAGGGTGGGGGCTACACCTTC
TRBV28	TRBJ2-4	TRBD2	once	CASSVAGGRILAKNIQYF	TGTGCCAGCAGCGTAGCGGGGGGAAGGATCTTAGCCAAAAACATTCAGTACTTC
TRBV28	TRBJ2-7	NA	NA	CASSLGPGQGGEQYF	TGTGCCAGCAGTTTGGGCCCCGGCCAGGGTGGCGAGCAGTACTTC
TRBV5-1	TRBJ2-3	TRBD2	NA	CASSSRGTSGGLTDTQYF	TGCGCCAGCAGCTCCCGTGGGACTAGCGGGGGGCTTACAGATACGCAGTATTTT
TRBV30	TRBJ1-2	NA	NA	CAWTPRVSYGYTF	TGTGCCTGGACCCCCAGGGTATCCTATGGCTACACCTTC